What follows are 18 T cell receptor beta chains derived from one specimen sequenced in a study of T cell responses to AZD1222 COVID-19 vaccine. The method was immunoSEQ multiplex PCR; TCRdb's version includes in-frame clones alone and lacks a portion of them. The sample carries some 100,000 clones, about 83% recorded once. The sequences come from peripheral blood, collected on day 0 of AZD1222 vaccination. The receptors here all came from an adult in good health.

The chain carries TRBV15 and TRBJ1-1; D remains ambiguous. Trimming cost V 0 bases and J 5 bases, with 10 bases left between them. The CDR3 runs 14 residues. Looked up from germline, CDR1 is LNHNV and CDR2 is YYDKDF (reference sequence). The CDR3 nucleotides are TGTGCCACCAGCAGAGATCGGGCGGATACTGAAGCTTTCTTT. This gives the protein CATSRDRADTEAFF.

This rearrangement joins TRBV3-1 (or the pseudogene TRBV3-2) to TRBJ1-2; TRBD1 is a possible D gene (5 bases). The germline V gene encodes CDR1 LGHDT and CDR2 YNNKEL (reference sequence). CDR3 length equals 15 residues. Trimming removed 0 bases from V and 7 bases from J, with 15 bases in between. DNA for the CDR3: TGTGCCAGCAGCCAAGATCTCGGGGCGGGGAGTGGCTACACCTTC. Translation gives CASSQDLGAGSGYTF.

This chain uses TRBV27 with TRBJ1-6; 8 bases align to TRBD1. V was pared by 7 bases and J by 8 bases, with 16 bases of the junction left unmatched. CDR3 size: 17 residues. Germline V gene sequence: CDR1 MNHEY, CDR2 SMNVEV (reference sequence). The chain's CDR3 is CASTMGGLTGGYSPLHF. In DNA form, the CDR3 reads TGTGCCAGCACCATGGGGGGTTTAACAGGGGGTTATTCACCCCTCCACTTT.

The chain uses TRBV2 and TRBJ1-2, with D unresolved. Germline V gives CDR1 SNHLY, CDR2 FYNNEI. CDR3 length: 15 amino acids. Trimming left V 7 bases short and J 0 bases short, with 15 bases between. CDR3 residues: CASKENPLANYGYTF. DNA of the CDR3: TGTGCCAGCAAAGAAAACCCGTTAGCTAACTATGGCTACACCTTC.

The chain links TRBV28 to TRBJ1-4, with 9 bases that match TRBD1. This CDR3 contains 15 residues. Germline lookup yields CDR1 MDHEN and CDR2 SYDVKM. V trimming: 9 bases; J trimming: 7 bases; junction bases outside the gene matches: 12. DNA of the CDR3: TGTGCCAGTAGCTACCCACAGGGGGCGGGTGAAAAACTGTTTTTT. It specifies CASSYPQGAGEKLFF. Full variable domain (outside the CDR3, taken from reference TRBV28 and TRBJ1-4): DVKVTQSSRYLVKRTGEKVFLECVQDMDHENMFWYRQDPGLGLRLIYFSYDVKMKEKGDIPEGYSVSREKKERFSLILESASTNQTSMYLCASSYPQGAGEKLFFGSGTQLSVL.

The chain recombines TRBV19 with TRBJ1-6, with a weak D call TRBD1 (6 bases). The CDR3 extends over 17 amino acids. With 0 bases removed from V and 3 bases from J, the gap between germline ends came to 12 bases. Germline V gene sequence: CDR1 LNHDA, CDR2 SQIVND (reference sequence). CDR3 sequence (DNA): TGTGCCAGTAGTATAGATGGACAGCTAAGCTATAATTCACCCCTCCACTTT. Its translation is CASSIDGQLSYNSPLHF.

As to this clone: One end of the junction varies from germline; a read error may be responsible. The rearrangement links TRBV6-5 to TRBJ1-5; tentatively, D is TRBD1 (6 bases). Germline V CDR1 and CDR2: MNHEY, SVGAGI. The CDR3 loop spans 14 amino acids. The CDR3 DNA sequence: TGTGCCTGCAGGGGAGACTCTAGCAATCAGCCCCAGCATTTT. Protein: CACRGDSSNQPQHF.

The count of this clone is one. The chain combines TRBV5-1 with TRBJ2-7, with a weak D call TRBD2 (6 bases). Trimming shortened V by 0 bases and J by 6 bases, and 7 bases separated the two germline ends. The germline gives CDR1 SGHRS, CDR2 YFSETQ. The CDR3 is 12 amino acids. CDR3 sequence: CASSLVGGEQYF. Written as DNA, the CDR3 is TGCGCCAGCAGCTTGGTGGGGGGCGAGCAGTACTTC.

This chain joins TRBV6-5 and TRBJ2-1; 9 bases line up with TRBD1. V was clipped by 7 bases and J by 16 bases; unmatched bases: 8. The CDR3 totals 11 residues. Germline CDR1 MNHEY, CDR2 SVGAGI. The CDR3 loop reads CASTLGTGLFF. The CDR3 DNA follows: TGTGCCAGCACCCTAGGGACAGGGTTATTCTTC.

This rearrangement joins TRBV7-9 to TRBJ1-3, with D unresolved. Germline CDR1 reads SEHNR; CDR2 reads FQNEAQ (reference sequence). Trimming cost V 2 bases and J 3 bases, with 8 bases left between them. There are 14 residues in the CDR3. In DNA form, the CDR3 reads TGTGCCAGCAGCTTACTCTCTGGTGGAAACACCATATATTTT. Its protein product is CASSLLSGGNTIYF.

The DNA of the CDR3 is TGTGCCAGCAGCTTAAGGGGTAGGGGGCGTGACACCGGGGAGCTGTTTTTT. Translation gives CASSLRGRGRDTGELFF. The gene calls are TRBV11-2 and TRBJ2-2; 7 nucleotides match TRBD1. After removal of 2 bases from V and 3 bases from J, the junction contained 9 bases not matched to a gene. The germline V gene encodes CDR1 SGHAT and CDR2 FQNNGV. This CDR3 has 17 amino acids. Filled out from reference TRBV11-2 and TRBJ2-2, the complete variable domain reads EAGVAQSPRYKIIEKRQSVAFWCNPISGHATLYWYQQILGQGPKLLIQFQNNGVVDDSQLPKDRFSAERLKGVDSTLKIQPAKLEDSAVYLCASSLRGRGRDTGELFFGEGSRLTVL.

The chain has TRBV5-1 and TRBJ1-2, with D uncertain. CDR1 and CDR2 (germline): SGHRS, YFSETQ. The germline V and J ends were trimmed by 0 bases and 4 bases, with 7 bases remaining between them. CDR3 length: 13 amino acids. This chain's CDR3 is CASSLVVGYGYTF. CDR3 coding DNA: TGCGCCAGCAGCTTGGTGGTAGGCTATGGCTACACCTTC.

The V and J genes are TRBV18 and TRBJ2-3; D unclear. There are 13 residues in the CDR3. Germline loops: CDR1 KGHSH, CDR2 LQKENI. V lost 4 bases, J lost 5 bases, and 10 bases lay in between. The CDR3 DNA reads TGTGCCAGCTCACGCGGAACCGAAGATACGCAGTATTTT. This codes for CASSRGTEDTQYF.

The chain couples TRBV6-2 or TRBV6-3 to TRBJ1-2; D unresolved. Between the trimmed V and J ends, which lost 6 bases and 4 bases, there was a span of 18 bases. The CDR3 length is 15 residues. CDR1 and CDR2 from the germline V gene are MNHEY and SVGEGT. CDR3 region: CASSPTGRVRYGYTF. The CDR3 DNA is TGTGCCAGCAGCCCTACTGGTAGGGTGCGCTATGGCTACACCTTC.

This clone showed up just once. This chain links TRBV7-9 with TRBJ2-2; D gene unclear. V lost 4 bases and J lost 7, with 10 bases in between. CDR1 and CDR2 (germline): SEHNR, FQNEAQ (reference sequence). The CDR3 contains 13 residues. The CDR3 nucleotides are TGTGCCAGCAGCTCCAAGGTGGACGGGGAGCTGTTTTTT. This translates into CASSSKVDGELFF.

This sequence joins TRBV6-2 or TRBV6-3 and TRBJ2-3; 13 bases are shared with TRBD2. CDR1 is MNHEY and CDR2 is SVGEGT in the germline V gene. V dropped 6 bases and J dropped 0; count of bases not matched to a gene: 6. The length of the CDR3 is 17 residues. CDR3 DNA: TGTGCCAGCAGCGCAGGACTAGCGGGGGCTAGCACAGATACGCAGTATTTT. This sequence encodes CASSAGLAGASTDTQYF.

The CDR3: CASSFGARGYTF. The CDR3 nucleotides read TGTGCCAGCAGTTTTGGGGCAAGGGGCTACACCTTC. V usage is TRBV28 and J usage is TRBJ1-2, with a weak D call TRBD1 (5 bases). There are 12 residues in the CDR3. Germline CDR1 MDHEN, CDR2 SYDVKM. The germline V and J ends were trimmed by 3 bases and 8 bases, with 10 bases remaining between them.

V and J are TRBV12-3 or TRBV12-4 and TRBJ1-1, with D hard to call. The V gene lost 1 base and the J gene lost 7 bases, with 10 bases spanning the gap. The CDR3 runs 13 residues. The DNA of the CDR3 is TGTGCCAGCAGTTTAGGGCAGCACCATGAAGCTTTCTTT. Its protein product is CASSLGQHHEAFF.